Listed here are 7 T cell receptor beta chains from one sample, sequenced in a study of cytomegalovirus exposure and HLA in healthy donors. PCR was performed using 60 Vbeta and 13 Jbeta primers. Clones were sequenced by immunoSEQ multiplex PCR, and TCRdb holds only the in-frame ones, with some missing. The sample features about 110,000 clones, with approximately 3.8% in its top ten. Sequencing was carried out using PBMCs. These TCRs come from a young man in good health and CMV-seronegative.

The chain links TRBV19 to TRBJ1-2, with 7 bases fitting TRBD1. This CDR3 has 14 residues. From germline, CDR1 is LNHDA and CDR2 SQIVND (reference sequence). After removal of 4 bases from V and 8 bases from J, the junction contained 10 bases not matched to a gene. CDR3 DNA sequence: TGTGCCAGTAGTAAAGGGACAGCCCTTTGGGGCTACACCTTC. Translation: CASSKGTALWGYTF.

V gene TRBV9 combines with J gene TRBJ1-2, with a tentative D call TRBD1 (6 bases). Germline V gene lookup returns CDR1 SGDLS and CDR2 YYNGEE. CDR3 length: 13 residues. V gave up 2 bases and J gave up 7 bases, with 12 bases separating them. The CDR3 sequence is CASSVGGGGGYTF. The CDR3 DNA reads as TGTGCCAGCAGCGTCGGGGGGGGCGGTGGCTACACCTTC.

This rearrangement joins TRBV10-2 to TRBJ1-1; a possible D gene is TRBD1 (6 bases). The ends were cut back, 5 bases at V and 5 bases at J, with 9 bases in the middle. Germline CDR1 is WSHSY and CDR2 is SAAADI. The CDR3 loop spans 12 amino acids. The CDR3 DNA reads TGCGCCAGCAGTAGGGGGAGTACTGAAGCTTTCTTT. Protein sequence: CASSRGSTEAFF.

The rearrangement joins TRBV7-8 to TRBJ1-2; D is possibly TRBD1 (5 bases). This CDR3 spans 14 amino acids. Trimming shortened V by 1 base and J by 5 bases, and 11 bases separated the two germline ends. Per the germline V gene, CDR1 is SGHVS and CDR2 is FQNEAQ. CDR3 nucleotide sequence: TGTGCCAGCAGCTTAGTCCCAGGGCCATATGGCTACACCTTC. Translation gives CASSLVPGPYGYTF.

V gene TRBV2 combines with J gene TRBJ1-1, with 7 bases fitting TRBD1. Germline assignment: CDR1 SNHLY and CDR2 FYNNEI. V lost 6 bases and J lost 2; bases outside the gene matches: 6. The CDR3 loop spans 14 amino acids. CDR3 region: CASRDYRGNTEAFF. As DNA, the CDR3 is TGTGCCAGCAGAGATTACAGGGGAAACACTGAAGCTTTCTTT.

The chain recombines TRBV7-2 with TRBJ1-4; 8 nucleotides agree with TRBD1. V was clipped by 4 bases and J by 4 bases; unmatched bases: 2. This CDR3 is 14 amino acids long. Germline V gene sequence: CDR1 SGHTA, CDR2 FQGNSA. The CDR3 bases are TGTGCCAGCAGCTCAGGGGGCTATAATGAAAAACTGTTTTTT. It translates to CASSSGGYNEKLFF.

This sequence joins TRBV6-5 and TRBJ2-7; D unresolved. CDR3 length: 11 amino acids. V lost 6 bases to trimming and J lost 4 bases, with 7 bases between them. Germline values: CDR1 MNHEY, CDR2 SVGAGI. The CDR3 spells CASRSTYEQYF. Here the CDR3 DNA reads TGTGCCAGCAGATCTACGTACGAGCAGTACTTC.